This T cell receptor beta chain was sequenced during a study of blood T cell repertoires in COVID-19. The germline V gene has CDR1 MNHNY and CDR2 SVGAGI (reference sequence). Trimming cost V 5 bases and J 4 bases; bases outside gene matches: 16. This CDR3 contains 18 residues. Produced via immunoSEQ multiplex PCR; TCRdb's table is partial and in-frame only. The sample consists of 310,000 or so clones, roughly 89% of them appearing once. The TCR sequence derives from a woman in her 40s who had recovered from COVID-19. The sequencing input was PBMCs or T cells enriched from blood (not recorded which). The J gene is TRBJ2-1, the V gene TRBV6-6, with TRBD2 identical over 8 bases. The CDR3 DNA is TGTGCCAGCAGTCCTAGTTCCGGGACTAGGAGGATATACAATGAGCAGTTCTTC. Its protein is CASSPSSGTRRIYNEQFF.